This T cell receptor (beta chain) originates from a study of T cells in localized non-small cell lung cancer. Study-level results: Adjacent lung had a median roughly 58 of the 100 largest tumor clones. Blood T cell density predicted longer survival; adjacent-lung clonality, shorter.

To note about this clone: Its antigen is still unknown.

Measured with immunoSEQ multiplex PCR; TCRdb has only the in-frame clones, and not every one. The table includes approximately 26,000 clones, 91% detected once. Germline assignment: CDR1 SGHTA and CDR2 FQGTGA. Germline trimming cut 2 bases from V and 5 bases from J; bases unmatched to any gene: 4. CDR3 length equals 15 residues. The chain joins TRBV7-3 to TRBJ2-1; 9 bases are a match to TRBD2. The specimen comprised peripheral blood, sampled before any cancer treatment. This TCR was recovered from an older female donor with stage II squamous cell lung carcinoma. This CDR3 reads CASSLSLAGHNEQFF. The CDR3 coding sequence is TGTGCCAGCAGCTTATCTCTAGCGGGGCACAATGAGCAGTTCTTC. Together with reference TRBV7-3 and TRBJ2-1, the CDR3 gives the full variable domain: GAGVSQTPSNKVTEKGKYVELRCDPISGHTALYWYRQSLGQGPEFLIYFQGTGAADDSGLPNDRFFAVRPEGSVSTLKIQRTERGDSAVYLCASSLSLAGHNEQFFGPGTRLTVL.